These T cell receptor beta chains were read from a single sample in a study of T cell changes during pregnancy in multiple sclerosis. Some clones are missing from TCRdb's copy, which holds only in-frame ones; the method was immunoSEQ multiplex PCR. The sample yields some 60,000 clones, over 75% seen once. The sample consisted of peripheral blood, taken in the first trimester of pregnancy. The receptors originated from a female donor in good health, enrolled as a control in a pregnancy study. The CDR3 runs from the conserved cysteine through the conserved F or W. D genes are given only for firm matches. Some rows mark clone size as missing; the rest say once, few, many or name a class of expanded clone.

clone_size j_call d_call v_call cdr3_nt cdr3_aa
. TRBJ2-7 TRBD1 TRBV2 TGTGCCAGCAGTTACGACAGGGAAGGTGAGCAGTACTTC CASSYDREGEQYF
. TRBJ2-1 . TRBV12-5 TGTGCTAGTGTCCATAGCTCCTACAATGAGCAGTTCTTC CASVHSSYNEQFF
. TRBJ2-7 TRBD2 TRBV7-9 TGTGCCAGCAGCTTAGCCGCACTAGCGGGAGCGGGCGAGCAGTACTTC CASSLAALAGAGEQYF
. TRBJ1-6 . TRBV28 TGTGCCAGCAGTTCCGGACAGTCAGAACCCCTCCACTTT CASSSGQSEPLHF
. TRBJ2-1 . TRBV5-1 TGCGCCAGCAGCTTGGGGGACTCAACCTACAATGAGCAGTTCTTC CASSLGDSTYNEQFF
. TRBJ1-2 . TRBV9 TGTGCCAGCAGCTCTGGGGGGGGCCGGGTGCGTGGCTACACCTTC CASSSGGGRVRGYTF
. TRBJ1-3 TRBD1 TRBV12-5 TGTGCTAGTGCCTCCGGACAGGGAAACTCTGGAAACACCATATATTTT CASASGQGNSGNTIYF
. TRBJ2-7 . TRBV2 TGTGCCAGCAGTGTTGCGGGCCGCGAGCAGTACTTC CASSVAGREQYF
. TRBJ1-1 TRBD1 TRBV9 TGTGCCAGCAGCGTAGACCCGACAGGGGGTAACACTGAAGCTTTCTTT CASSVDPTGGNTEAFF
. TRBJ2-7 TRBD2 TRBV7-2 TGTGCCAGCAGCCGTGGGGGGAGGGCCATGGCCTACGAGCAGTACTTC CASSRGGRAMAYEQYF
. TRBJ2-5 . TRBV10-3 TGTGCCATCAGTGAGGACGGAACCCGAGGCCAGTACTTC CAISEDGTRGQYF
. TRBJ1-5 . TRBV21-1 TGTGCCAGCGGCGGAAATCAGCCCCAGCATTTT CASGGNQPQHF
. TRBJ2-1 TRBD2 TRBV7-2 TGTGCCAGCACCCTCAGGGCGGGAGATGGTGAGCAGTTCTTC CASTLRAGDGEQFF
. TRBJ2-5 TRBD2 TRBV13 TGTGCCAGCAGCCTTGGACTAGCGGGGGTCTCAGAGACCCAGTACTTC CASSLGLAGVSETQYF
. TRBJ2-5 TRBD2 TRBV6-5 TGTGCCAGCAGTCGACTAGCGGGGGGGCGGGAGACCCAGTACTTC CASSRLAGGRETQYF
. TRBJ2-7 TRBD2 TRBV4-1 TGCGCCAGCAGCCAAGGCGCTAGCGGGGGGGGCTGGTCCGAGCAGTACTTC CASSQGASGGGWSEQYF
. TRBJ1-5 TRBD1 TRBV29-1 TGCAGCGTTGGGGACAGGTACAATCAGCCCCAGCATTTT CSVGDRYNQPQHF
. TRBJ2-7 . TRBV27 TGTGCCAGCAGTTTTTCGCAGGGGCGTTACGAGCAGTACTTC CASSFSQGRYEQYF
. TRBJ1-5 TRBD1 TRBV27 TGTGCCAGCAGTTTACCGGGCAGGGGGCACCCCCAGCATTTT CASSLPGRGHPQHF
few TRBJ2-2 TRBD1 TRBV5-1 TGCGCCAGCAGACCCGGGACAGGGGTGAACACCGGGGAGCTGTTTTTT CASRPGTGVNTGELFF
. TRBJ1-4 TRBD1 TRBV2 TGTGCCAGACAGGGGATGCGAGAAAAACTGTTTTTT CARQGMREKLFF
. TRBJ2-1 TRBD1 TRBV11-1 TGTGCCAGCAGCCACCGGGACAGGGGGTACAATGAGCAGTTCTTC CASSHRDRGYNEQFF
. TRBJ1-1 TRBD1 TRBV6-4 TGTGCCAGCAGTGACTCGAGTGGACAGGGGAATGAAGCTTTCTTT CASSDSSGQGNEAFF
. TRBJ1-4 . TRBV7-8 TGTGCCAGCAGCCCTTGGGAGGGTGAAAAACTGTTTTTT CASSPWEGEKLFF
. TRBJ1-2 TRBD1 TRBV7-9 TGTGCCAGCAGCTTTCCGGGACAGAGCTATGGCTACACCTTC CASSFPGQSYGYTF
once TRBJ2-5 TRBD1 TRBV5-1 TGCGCCAGCAGCTTGGCGACAGGGGGGCAAGAGACCCAGTACTTC CASSLATGGQETQYF
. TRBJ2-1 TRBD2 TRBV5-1 TGCGCCAGCAGCTTGGTGGTGGGAGGGCCCAATGAGCAGTTCTTC CASSLVVGGPNEQFF
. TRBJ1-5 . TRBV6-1 TGTGCCAGCAGTACAGCTAAGGGGGGGTATCAGCCCCAGCATTTT CASSTAKGGYQPQHF
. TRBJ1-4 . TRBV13 TGTGCCAGCAGCAAAGGACAGGAAAAACTGTTTTTT CASSKGQEKLFF
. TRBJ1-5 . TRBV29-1 TGCAGCGTTGGAGCGGAAAATCAGCCCCAGCATTTT CSVGAENQPQHF
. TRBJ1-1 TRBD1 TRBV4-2 TGTGCCAGCAGCCAAGTGGGACAGGTGAACACTGAAGCTTTCTTT CASSQVGQVNTEAFF
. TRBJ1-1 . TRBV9 TGTGCCAGCAGCGTGGAGGGAGGGGACACTGAAGCTTTCTTT CASSVEGGDTEAFF
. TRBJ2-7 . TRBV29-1 TGCAGCGTTTTCCCAGGGGCCGACGGCGAGCAGTACTTC CSVFPGADGEQYF
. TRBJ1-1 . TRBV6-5 TGTGCCAGCAGTCTAGACGTTAGAGGAGGCACTGAAGCTTTCTTT CASSLDVRGGTEAFF